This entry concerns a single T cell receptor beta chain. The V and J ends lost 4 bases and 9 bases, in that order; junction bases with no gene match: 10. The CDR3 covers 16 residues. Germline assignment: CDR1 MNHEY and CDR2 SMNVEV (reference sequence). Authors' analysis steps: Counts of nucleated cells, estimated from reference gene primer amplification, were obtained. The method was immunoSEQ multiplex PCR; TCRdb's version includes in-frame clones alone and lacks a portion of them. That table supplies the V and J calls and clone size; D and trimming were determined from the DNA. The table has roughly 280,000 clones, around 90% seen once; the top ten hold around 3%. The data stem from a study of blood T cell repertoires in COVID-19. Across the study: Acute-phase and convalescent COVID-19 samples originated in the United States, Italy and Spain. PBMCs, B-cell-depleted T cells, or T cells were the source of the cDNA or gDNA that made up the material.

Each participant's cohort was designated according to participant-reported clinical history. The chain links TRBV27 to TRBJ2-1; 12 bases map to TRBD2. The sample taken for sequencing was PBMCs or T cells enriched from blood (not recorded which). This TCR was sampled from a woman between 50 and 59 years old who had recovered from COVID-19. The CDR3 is CASSSYLTSGSAEQFF. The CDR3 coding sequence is TGTGCCAGCAGTTCCTACCTGACTAGCGGGAGCGCTGAGCAGTTCTTC.